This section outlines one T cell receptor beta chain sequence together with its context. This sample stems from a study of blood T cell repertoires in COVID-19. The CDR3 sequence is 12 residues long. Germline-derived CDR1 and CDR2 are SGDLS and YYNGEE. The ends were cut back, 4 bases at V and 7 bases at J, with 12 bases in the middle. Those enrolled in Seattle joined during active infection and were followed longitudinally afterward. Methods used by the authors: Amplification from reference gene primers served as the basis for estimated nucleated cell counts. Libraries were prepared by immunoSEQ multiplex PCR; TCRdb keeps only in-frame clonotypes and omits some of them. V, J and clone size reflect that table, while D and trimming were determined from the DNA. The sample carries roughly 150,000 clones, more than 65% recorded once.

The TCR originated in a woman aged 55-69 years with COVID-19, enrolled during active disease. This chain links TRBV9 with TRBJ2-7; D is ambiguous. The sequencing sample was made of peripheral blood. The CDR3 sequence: CASSPGPREQYF. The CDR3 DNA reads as TGTGCCAGCAGCCCAGGCCCTCGGGAGCAGTACTTC.